This T cell receptor beta chain was sequenced during a study of cytomegalovirus exposure and HLA in healthy donors. A multiplex PCR was run with 60 Vbeta primers and 13 Jbeta primers. Sequenced by immunoSEQ multiplex PCR; TCRdb stores in-frame clones only, minus some. This sample lists approximately 47,000 clones; its ten largest clones have about 17%. About this clone: Its cognate antigen is unknown.

Study observations and caveats: Sequencing likely caused a cluster of highly shared sequence variants.

The CDR3 is made up of 13 amino acids. CDR1 is SQVTM and CDR2 is ANQGSEA in the germline V gene. With 5 bases removed from V and 7 bases from J, the gap between germline ends came to 18 bases. The TCR comes from a male donor in good health and CMV-seronegative. This sequence joins TRBV29-1 and TRBJ2-7, with D perhaps TRBD2 (5 bases). The sample taken for sequencing was PBMCs. This chain's CDR3 is CSVSVLGEWEQYF. The DNA of the CDR3 is TGCAGCGTTTCTGTACTCGGGGAATGGGAGCAGTACTTC.